Each of the 28 T cell receptor beta chains below was sequenced from the same sample in a study of T cell responses to AZD1222 COVID-19 vaccine. The table came from immunoSEQ multiplex PCR; TCRdb's copy has only in-frame clones and leaves some out. The sample includes about 120,000 clones, around 86% of them seen just once. The material was peripheral blood, obtained on day 0 of AZD1222 vaccination. All receptors derive from an adult in good health.

This clone has a single count. As DNA, the CDR3 is TGTGCCAGCAGTTTCATCGGGGGCCCCAGTTTAGAGCAGTACTTC. This encodes CASSFIGGPSLEQYF. V usage is TRBV6-2 or TRBV6-3 and J usage is TRBJ2-7; D may match TRBD1 or TRBD2 (6 bases each). From germline, CDR1 is MNHEY and CDR2 SVGEGT. The CDR3 covers 15 residues. The V gene lost 4 bases and the J gene lost 7 bases, with 20 bases spanning the gap.

The CDR3 bases are TGTGCCAGTAGTATGGTTAACACCGGGGAGCTGTTTTTT. This encodes CASSMVNTGELFF. This chain links TRBV19 with TRBJ2-2; D ambiguous. Germline V gene lookup returns CDR1 LNHDA and CDR2 SQIVND (reference sequence). V was clipped by 3 bases and J by 2 bases, with 4 bases between them. The CDR3 is made up of 13 amino acids.

The V call is TRBV18, the J call TRBJ1-2; D is perhaps TRBD1 (6 bases). There are 15 residues in the CDR3. Trimming removed 3 bases from V and 4 bases from J, with 15 bases in between. Germline V gene sequence: CDR1 KGHSH, CDR2 LQKENI. In DNA, the CDR3 is TGTGCCAGCTCACCGTACGGGGGCTCGGGCTATGGCTACACCTTC. It codes for CASSPYGGSGYGYTF.

The rearrangement links TRBV7-9 to TRBJ2-7; the D gene is possibly TRBD1 (6 bases). Germline V gene sequence: CDR1 SEHNR, CDR2 FQNEAQ (reference sequence). The CDR3 sequence is 16 residues long. The V end was cut by 3 bases, the J end by 1 base, with 16 bases between. CDR3 sequence: CASSFLGAGGSYEQYF. As DNA, the CDR3 is TGTGCCAGCAGCTTCCTGGGGGCGGGTGGTTCCTACGAGCAGTACTTC. The full variable domain, with the rest looked up from reference TRBV7-9 and TRBJ2-7, is DTGVSQNPRHKITKRGQNVTFRCDPISEHNRLYWYRQTLGQGPEFLTYFQNEAQLEKSRLLSDRFSAERPKGSFSTLEIQRTEQGDSAMYLCASSFLGAGGSYEQYFGPGTRLTVT.

The genes are TRBV6-2 or TRBV6-3 and TRBJ2-7, with D tentatively TRBD2 (5 bases). CDR3 size: 11 residues. V lost 5 bases and J 4 bases, leaving 6 bases between the germline ends. Germline CDR1 and CDR2: MNHEY and SVGEGT. This CDR3 is CASSRGYEQYF. Here the CDR3 DNA reads TGTGCCAGCAGTCGGGGTTACGAGCAGTACTTC.

The rearrangement joins TRBV4-1 to TRBJ1-2; the D gene is possibly TRBD1 (5 bases). Trimming left V 4 bases short and J 4 bases short, with 13 bases between. Germline CDR1 reads MGHRA; CDR2 reads YSYEKL. The CDR3 covers 14 residues. The CDR3 DNA reads as TGCGCCAGCAGCCGGGACCATGGGATCTATGGCTACACCTTC. This translates into CASSRDHGIYGYTF.

The chain combines TRBV6-5 with TRBJ1-2; perhaps TRBD1 as D (6 bases). The CDR3 is made up of 13 amino acids. V was cut by 7 bases and J by 4 bases, with 13 bases left in between. Germline assignment: CDR1 MNHEY and CDR2 SVGAGI. The CDR3 DNA is TGTGCCAGCACGGAGGCAGGGGTCTATGGCTACACCTTC. Amino acids: CASTEAGVYGYTF.

The sample holds one count of this clone. The gene calls are TRBV2 and TRBJ2-7; possible D gene TRBD2, 5 bases. Germline V gene data show CDR1 as SNHLY and CDR2 as FYNNEI. Trimming cost V 7 bases and J 3 bases, with 13 bases left between them. CDR3 size: 13 residues. In DNA form, the CDR3 reads TGTGCCAGCACTCCGCTTGAGGGCTACGAGCAGTACTTC. Translating it yields CASTPLEGYEQYF.

The chain has TRBV9 and TRBJ2-2; possibly TRBD1 for D (6 bases). The CDR3 sequence is 14 residues long. Germline V CDR1 and CDR2: SGDLS, YYNGEE. The V gene lost 4 bases and the J gene lost 7 bases, with 14 bases spanning the gap. CDR3 protein: CASSPSGGGGELFF. CDR3 nucleotide sequence: TGTGCCAGCAGCCCCTCTGGGGGCGGCGGGGAGCTGTTTTTT.

In this sample, this clone turned up once. This chain uses TRBV5-4 with TRBJ1-1; the match to TRBD1 covers 9 bases. This CDR3 has 16 amino acids. V trimming: 0 bases; J trimming: 0 bases; junction bases outside the gene matches: 3. Germline CDR1 reads SGHNT; CDR2 reads YYREEE (reference sequence). The CDR3 nucleotides are TGTGCCAGCAGCTTGGGACAGGGGGGAATGAACACTGAAGCTTTCTTT. Its translation is CASSLGQGGMNTEAFF.

This clone was seen a few times. V and J are TRBV3-1 (or the pseudogene TRBV3-2) and TRBJ1-2; D is undetermined. Germline V gene data show CDR1 as LGHDT and CDR2 as YNNKEL (reference sequence). The ends were cut back, 0 bases at V and 6 bases at J, with 23 bases in the middle. This CDR3 comprises 18 residues. CDR3 sequence: CASSQEAGPQPKIHGYTF. CDR3 coding DNA: TGTGCCAGCAGCCAAGAGGCAGGCCCACAACCCAAGATCCATGGCTACACCTTC.

V is TRBV20-1 and J is TRBJ2-7; no firm D call. CDR1 and CDR2 from the germline V gene are DFQATT and SNEGSKA (reference sequence). Trimming left V 5 bases short and J 3 bases short, with 8 bases between. This CDR3 has 11 residues. The CDR3 DNA follows: TGCAGTGCTGGATATAGCTACGAGCAGTACTTC. Residues: CSAGYSYEQYF.

V gene TRBV5-4 combines with J gene TRBJ1-6; weak D call: TRBD1 (6 bases). V shed 4 bases and J shed 14 bases, with 22 bases lying between them. Per the germline V gene, CDR1 is SGHNT and CDR2 is YYREEE (reference sequence). CDR3 size: 15 residues. CDR3 loop: CASSATGSLAATLHF. DNA for the CDR3: TGTGCCAGCAGCGCAACAGGGAGTCTTGCCGCCACCCTCCACTTT.

The chain has TRBV30 and TRBJ1-2; 8 positions match TRBD1. Germline V lookup: CDR1 GTSNPN, CDR2 SVGIG (reference sequence). V lost 3 bases to trimming and J lost 3 bases; unmatched junction nucleotides: 18. The CDR3 runs 18 residues. This chain's CDR3 is CAWRHNSRGLGMYYGYTF. For the CDR3, the DNA is TGTGCCTGGAGGCACAACTCCAGGGGGCTAGGGATGTACTATGGCTACACCTTC.

This CDR3 reads CASSSGWENSPLHF. The CDR3 DNA follows: TGTGCCAGCAGCTCTGGTTGGGAAAATTCACCCCTCCACTTT. This chain connects TRBV5-4 to TRBJ1-6; no clear D gene. V was shortened by 3 bases and J by 7 bases, with 11 bases between the two germline ends. The CDR3 totals 14 residues. CDR1 and CDR2 from the germline V gene are SGHNT and YYREEE (reference sequence).

In this sample, this clone turned up a few times. The chain links TRBV6-5 to TRBJ2-2; D is possibly TRBD2 (6 bases). V lost 5 bases and J 4 bases, leaving 11 bases between the germline ends. CDR1 is MNHEY and CDR2 is SVGAGI in the germline V gene. The CDR3 sequence is 14 residues long. This CDR3 reads CASSRGGATGELFF. CDR3 DNA: TGTGCCAGCAGTAGAGGAGGGGCCACCGGGGAGCTGTTTTTT.

The V and J genes are TRBV9 and TRBJ2-1, with 10 bases lining up with TRBD2. V was clipped by 0 bases and J by 4 bases; unmatched bases: 10. The germline V gene has CDR1 SGDLS and CDR2 YYNGEE. The CDR3 is 18 amino acids. The CDR3 reads CASSVDYRSGGAYNEQFF. CDR3 DNA sequence: TGTGCCAGCAGCGTAGATTATAGGAGCGGGGGGGCTTACAATGAGCAGTTCTTC. The full variable domain, with the rest looked up from reference TRBV9 and TRBJ2-1, is DSGVTQTPKHLITATGQRVTLRCSPRSGDLSVYWYQQSLDQGLQFLIQYYNGEERAKGNILERFSAQQFPDLHSELNLSSLELGDSALYFCASSVDYRSGGAYNEQFFGPGTRLTVL.

This chain uses TRBV4-3 with TRBJ1-2, with TRBD1 identical over 7 bases. With 0 bases clipped from V and 3 bases from J, the junction kept 4 bases outside the gene matches. Per germline, CDR1 LGHNA and CDR2 YSLEER. The CDR3 has 15 amino acids. The CDR3 DNA reads as TGCGCCAGCAGCCAAGATTTGGGGACAGACTATGGCTACACCTTC. Translating gives CASSQDLGTDYGYTF.

V and J are TRBV10-2 and TRBJ1-1, with D hard to call. Looked up from germline, CDR1 is WSHSY and CDR2 is SAAADI. The V end lost 5 bases, the J end lost 3 bases, and 22 bases lay between the germline ends. The CDR3 is 17 amino acids. Here the CDR3 reads CASSIMGYTLGDTEAFF. CDR3 in DNA: TGCGCCAGCAGTATAATGGGCTACACCCTCGGGGACACTGAAGCTTTCTTT.

This clone was counted a single time. The chain joins TRBV3-1 (or the pseudogene TRBV3-2) to TRBJ2-5, with 8 bases that match TRBD2. V trimming: 6 bases; J trimming: 2 bases; junction bases outside the gene matches: 5. This CDR3 has 14 residues. Germline values: CDR1 LGHDT, CDR2 YNNKEL (reference sequence). CDR3 amino acids: CASRSGGGQETQYF. Here the CDR3 DNA reads TGTGCCAGCAGATCGGGGGGGGGACAAGAGACCCAGTACTTC.

J is TRBJ2-7 and V is TRBV3-1 (or the pseudogene TRBV3-2); weak D call: TRBD1 (5 bases). Germline lookup yields CDR1 LGHDT and CDR2 YNNKEL (reference sequence). There are 13 residues in the CDR3. The V and J ends lost 0 bases and 10 bases respectively, with 13 bases between them. CDR3 sequence (DNA): TGTGCCAGCAGCCAAGATAGGGGTAGGGCCCAGTACTTC. Its protein product is CASSQDRGRAQYF.

V and J are TRBV4-2 and TRBJ2-7, with 9 bases that match TRBD2. V lost 0 bases and J lost 3; bases outside the gene matches: 3. From germline, CDR1 is LGHNA and CDR2 YNFKEQ. There are 15 residues in the CDR3. The CDR3 is CASSQEREGVYEQYF. The CDR3 DNA sequence: TGTGCCAGCAGCCAAGAGCGGGAGGGGGTCTACGAGCAGTACTTC.

The chain couples TRBV27 to TRBJ2-7; 13 nucleotides align to TRBD2. Per the germline V gene, CDR1 is MNHEY and CDR2 is SMNVEV (reference sequence). J lost 2 bases, V lost 6 bases, and 4 bases had no gene match. The CDR3 length is 15 residues. CDR3 amino acids: CASRSGTSGAYEQYF. The CDR3 DNA follows: TGTGCCAGCAGATCCGGGACTAGCGGGGCCTACGAGCAGTACTTC.

This chain links TRBV3-1 (or the pseudogene TRBV3-2) with TRBJ2-7, with D hard to call. CDR3 length: 17 amino acids. V was pared by 1 base and J by 0 bases, with 16 bases between. Per germline, CDR1 LGHDT and CDR2 YNNKEL (reference sequence). CDR3 loop: CASSQGASVRNSYEQYF. The CDR3 coding sequence is TGTGCCAGCAGCCAAGGGGCTTCGGTCAGAAACTCCTACGAGCAGTACTTC.

This chain connects TRBV12-3 or TRBV12-4 to TRBJ1-4; no definite D call. The CDR3 is 11 residues long. Trimming took 6 bases from V and 12 from J, leaving 11 bases between them. The DNA of the CDR3 is TGTGCCAGCAGCCCGTCGGAGGAACTGTTTTTT. It codes for CASSPSEELFF.

The chain joins TRBV7-9 to TRBJ1-4, with D possibly matching TRBD1 (5 bases). The CDR3 extends over 18 amino acids. In germline, CDR1 is SEHNR, CDR2 FQNEAQ (reference sequence). V lost 5 bases and J lost 0, with 19 bases in between. DNA of the CDR3: TGTGCCAGCAGCCATCCCCGGGGGTATCCCTCAACTAATGAAAAACTGTTTTTT. It translates to CASSHPRGYPSTNEKLFF.

The table lists this clone with a few counts. The chain joins TRBV29-1 to TRBJ1-2; D is ambiguous. Trimming took 3 bases from V and 5 from J, leaving 13 bases between them. CDR1 and CDR2 (germline): SQVTM, ANQGSEA. CDR3 length: 13 residues. Written as DNA, the CDR3 is TGCAGCGTTGAGGGAGGTCAGTCTTATGGCTACACCTTC. Translating it yields CSVEGGQSYGYTF. The full variable domain, with the rest looked up from reference TRBV29-1 and TRBJ1-2, is SAVISQKPSRDICQRGTSLTIQCQVDSQVTMMFWYRQQPGQSLTLIATANQGSEATYESGFVIDKFPISRPNLTFSTLTVSNMSPEDSSIYLCSVEGGQSYGYTFGSGTRLTVV.

The V and J genes are TRBV29-1 and TRBJ1-2, with D perhaps matching TRBD1 (5 bases). Germline V gives CDR1 SQVTM, CDR2 ANQGSEA. This CDR3 has 12 residues. The CDR3 coding sequence is TGCAGGGCCGACGGACGAGGGGAGGTACCCACCTTC. Amino acid sequence: CRADGRGEVPTF.